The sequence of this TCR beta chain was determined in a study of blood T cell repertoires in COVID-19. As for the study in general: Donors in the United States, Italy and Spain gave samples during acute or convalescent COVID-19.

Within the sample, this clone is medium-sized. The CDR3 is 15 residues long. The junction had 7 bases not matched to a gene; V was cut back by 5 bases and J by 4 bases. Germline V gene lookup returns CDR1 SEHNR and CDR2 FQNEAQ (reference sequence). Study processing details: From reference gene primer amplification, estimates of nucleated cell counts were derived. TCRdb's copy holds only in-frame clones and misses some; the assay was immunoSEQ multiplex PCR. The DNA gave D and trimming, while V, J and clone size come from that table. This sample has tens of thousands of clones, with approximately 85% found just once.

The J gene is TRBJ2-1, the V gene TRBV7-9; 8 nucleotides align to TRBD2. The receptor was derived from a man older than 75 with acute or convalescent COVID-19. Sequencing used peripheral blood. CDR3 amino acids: CASSALAGLYNEQFF. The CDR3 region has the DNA TGTGCCAGCAGCGCCCTAGCGGGCCTATACAATGAGCAGTTCTTC.